The rows below give T cell receptor beta chains drawn from one sample of a study of shared clonotypes between healthy human individuals. Using immunoSEQ multiplex PCR, the repertoire was profiled, and TCRdb retains in-frame clones only, with some absent. The profile shows some 2.3 million clones, roughly 93% of them singletons. The sample taken for sequencing was naive CD4+ T cells from PBMCs. The source of these receptors is a young man in good health. Some clones in this sample may be carry-over from other donors' samples. Each CDR3 is given with its conserved first and last residue. D genes are given only for firm matches. Some rows mark clone size as missing; the rest say once, few, many or name a class of expanded clone.

D gene | J gene | V gene | clone size | CDR3 DNA | CDR3 protein
NA | TRBJ1-3 | TRBV27 | NA | TGTGCCAGCAGTTTCAACTCTGGAAACACCATATATTTT | CASSFNSGNTIYF
NA | TRBJ2-5 | TRBV7-2 | NA | TGTGCCAGCAGCTATCTCAAACGGGAAGAGACCCAGTACTTC | CASSYLKREETQYF
TRBD1 | TRBJ2-7 | TRBV5-1 | NA | TGCGCCAGCAGCTTGGGGGTCGGGACAGGTCCTTACGAGCAGTACTTC | CASSLGVGTGPYEQYF
TRBD2 | TRBJ2-7 | TRBV27 | once | TGTGCCAGCAGACCCGGGACTACCACTACCTACGAGCAGTACTTC | CASRPGTTTTYEQYF
TRBD1 | TRBJ2-2 | TRBV11-3 | NA | TGTGCCAGCAGCCCGGGACAGGGGGGAACCGGGGAGCTGTTTTTT | CASSPGQGGTGELFF
TRBD1 | TRBJ2-1 | TRBV5-1 | NA | TGCGCCAGCAGCTTAAGGACAGGGCTCCTGTTCTTC | CASSLRTGLLFF
NA | TRBJ1-1 | TRBV28 | NA | TGTGCCAGCAGGACCACTGGGGGGACCCCATCTAGGACTTTGAACACTGAAGCTTTCTTT | CASRTTGGTPSRTLNTEAFF
NA | TRBJ2-3 | TRBV7-9 | once | TGTGCCAGCACCCCCAATAGCACAGATACGCAGTATTTT | CASTPNSTDTQYF
TRBD1 | TRBJ2-1 | TRBV30 | NA | TGTGCCTGGAGTGTAAGGGGGCTTTACAATGAGCAGTTCTTC | CAWSVRGLYNEQFF
TRBD1 | TRBJ2-3 | TRBV4-3 | NA | TGCGCCAGCAGCCAGGAACAGGGGAATTGGGACACAGATACGCAGTATTTT | CASSQEQGNWDTDTQYF
NA | TRBJ1-5 | TRBV28 | NA | TGTGCCACTCAGGGGACGGTGAGCAATCAGCCCCAGCATTTT | CATQGTVSNQPQHF
NA | TRBJ1-3 | TRBV7-9 | once | TGTGCCAGCAGCCCCACAGGGCTAACCTCTGGAAACACCATATATTTT | CASSPTGLTSGNTIYF
NA | TRBJ2-5 | TRBV6-6 | NA | TGTGCCAGCAGTTTTAGATTCCAAGAGACCCAGTACTTC | CASSFRFQETQYF